Shown below are 28 T cell receptor beta chains from a single sample sequenced in a study of T cell responses to AZD1222 COVID-19 vaccine. Data came from immunoSEQ multiplex PCR; TCRdb stores just in-frame clones and leaves some out. The sample lists 150,000 or so clones, approximately 95% occurring once. Source: peripheral blood, taken on day 0 of MenACWY control vaccination. Receptors originate from an adult in good health.

The CDR3 loop reads CASSVEGTLQGYGYTF. In DNA, the CDR3 is TGTGCCAGCAGCGTAGAGGGAACTTTACAGGGCTATGGCTACACCTTC. The chain links TRBV9 to TRBJ1-2, with TRBD1 as a possible D gene (6 bases). The CDR3 sequence is 16 residues long. Trimming removed 0 bases at V and 4 bases at J, with 16 bases between. Germline V gene data show CDR1 as SGDLS and CDR2 as YYNGEE.

The V call is TRBV21-1, the J call TRBJ2-2; the table's TRBD2 call for D was not verified on the DNA. TRBV21-1 is tagged as a pseudogene. There are 15 residues in the CDR3. In DNA form, the CDR3 reads TGTGCCAGCAGCACGGGACTCCGGGGAACCGGGGAGCTGTTTTTT. Translating gives CASSTGLRGTGELFF.

This chain links TRBV30 with TRBJ2-6; a possible D gene is TRBD1 (5 bases). The CDR3 runs 14 residues. From germline, CDR1 is GTSNPN and CDR2 SVGIG (reference sequence). Deletions cut 4 bases from V and 3 bases from J, with 10 bases between. CDR3 protein: CAWNSGYGANVLTF. The CDR3 region has the DNA TGTGCCTGGAATTCAGGGTATGGGGCCAACGTCCTGACTTTC.

The CDR3 protein is CASSERNYGYTF. The CDR3 DNA reads TGTGCCAGCAGTGAGCGGAACTATGGCTACACCTTC. This chain links TRBV2 with TRBJ1-2; D is unclear. The CDR3 spans 12 residues. Germline V CDR1 and CDR2: SNHLY, FYNNEI. V lost 3 bases and J lost 2, with 4 bases in between.

This sequence joins TRBV27 and TRBJ2-7; D call uncertain. Deletions cut 6 bases from V and 2 bases from J, with 17 bases between. The CDR3 loop spans 15 amino acids. Germline values: CDR1 MNHEY, CDR2 SMNVEV (reference sequence). CDR3 sequence (DNA): TGTGCCAGCAGAACCTATCTGGGGATAGCCTACGAGCAGTACTTC. The encoded protein is CASRTYLGIAYEQYF.

CDR3 DNA: TGTGCCAGCACCCGGGACAAAGGAAACACCATATATTTT. Translation gives CASTRDKGNTIYF. The rearrangement joins TRBV6-5 to TRBJ1-3; tentative D call: TRBD1 (6 bases). The CDR3 runs 13 residues. Trimming removed 7 bases from V and 4 bases from J, with 11 bases in between. Germline V gene sequence: CDR1 MNHEY, CDR2 SVGAGI.

The chain carries TRBV9 and TRBJ1-1; TRBD1 agrees at 9 bases. From germline, CDR1 is SGDLS and CDR2 YYNGEE. V lost 0 bases, J lost 7 bases, and 7 bases stayed unmatched. CDR3 length: 15 amino acids. CDR3 in amino acids: CASSVEGWGQGEAFF. CDR3 bases: TGTGCCAGCAGCGTAGAAGGGTGGGGACAGGGTGAAGCTTTCTTT. Supplemented by reference TRBV9 and TRBJ1-1, the full variable domain reads DSGVTQTPKHLITATGQRVTLRCSPRSGDLSVYWYQQSLDQGLQFLIQYYNGEERAKGNILERFSAQQFPDLHSELNLSSLELGDSALYFCASSVEGWGQGEAFFGQGTRLTVV.

The chain couples TRBV6-6 to TRBJ1-1; D not certain. Trimming pared 2 bases from V and 11 bases from J, leaving 18 bases between. Germline assignment: CDR1 MNHNY and CDR2 SVGAGI (reference sequence). The length of the CDR3 is 14 residues. The CDR3 loop reads CASSYGGREIGAFF. CDR3 in DNA: TGTGCCAGCAGTTACGGTGGACGAGAAATTGGGGCTTTCTTT.

V gene TRBV28 combines with J gene TRBJ2-7, with TRBD2 as a possible D gene (6 bases). CDR3 size: 15 residues. Germline CDR1 and CDR2: MDHEN and SYDVKM. With 6 bases removed from V and 0 bases from J, the gap between germline ends came to 15 bases. CDR3 nucleotide sequence: TGTGCCAGCAGCCCTCCCGGCGGGACCTCCTACGAGCAGTACTTC. Translation gives CASSPPGGTSYEQYF.

The rearrangement joins TRBV3-1 (or the pseudogene TRBV3-2) to TRBJ2-7; D unresolved. Germline-derived CDR1 and CDR2 are LGHDT and YNNKEL (reference sequence). Deletions cut 5 bases from V and 0 bases from J, with 14 bases between. This CDR3 has 15 residues. The CDR3 DNA reads as TGTGCCAGCAGCTTGGAAAGGTGGAGCTCCTACGAGCAGTACTTC. Translated, it gives CASSLERWSSYEQYF.

V usage is TRBV6-1 and J usage is TRBJ2-4; no firm D call. The germline V gene encodes CDR1 MNHNS and CDR2 SASEGT. Trimming removed 3 bases from V and 0 bases from J, with 12 bases in between. The CDR3 has 16 amino acids. CDR3 sequence: CASSDPPSLAKNIQYF. The CDR3 bases are TGTGCCAGCAGTGATCCGCCGTCGTTAGCCAAAAACATTCAGTACTTC.

This sequence joins TRBV2 and TRBJ1-2; 8 nucleotides match TRBD1. CDR1 SNHLY and CDR2 FYNNEI come from the germline V gene. With V trimmed by 5 bases and J by 0 bases, 5 bases remained unmatched. The CDR3 is made up of 15 amino acids. The CDR3 nucleotides read TGTGCCAGCAGTAGACAGGGGAATACTAACTATGGCTACACCTTC. Its translation: CASSRQGNTNYGYTF.

CDR3 residues: CATDPGLHYEQYF. CDR3 coding DNA: TGTGCCACCGATCCGGGACTACACTACGAGCAGTACTTC. The genes are TRBV2 and TRBJ2-7, with 7 bases matching TRBD2. This CDR3 spans 13 amino acids. Looked up from germline, CDR1 is SNHLY and CDR2 is FYNNEI. The junction had 9 bases not matched to a gene; V was cut back by 10 bases and J by 3 bases.

The rearrangement links TRBV4-3 to TRBJ1-6; no reliable D call. Germline CDR1 is LGHNA and CDR2 is YSLEER. CDR3 length equals 18 residues. V lost 0 bases and J lost 0, with 12 bases in between. The CDR3 DNA follows: TGCGCCAGCAGCCAAGATAGACACCGGAGCTCCTATAATTCACCCCTCCACTTT. This encodes CASSQDRHRSSYNSPLHF.

V is TRBV3-1 (or the pseudogene TRBV3-2) and J is TRBJ2-1; 8 positions agree with TRBD1. V lost 1 base and J lost 16; bases outside the gene matches: 6. The CDR3 extends over 12 amino acids. Germline V gives CDR1 LGHDT, CDR2 YNNKEL (reference sequence). CDR3 protein: CASSQASGTGFF. In nucleotides, the CDR3 is TGTGCCAGCAGCCAAGCTTCCGGGACAGGATTCTTC.

This clone was seen only once. The V call is TRBV11-1, the J call TRBJ2-1; 10 bases map to TRBD2. The CDR3 is made up of 13 amino acids. The germline CDR1 and CDR2 sequences are SGHAT and FQDESV (reference sequence). Germline trimming cut 3 bases from V and 12 bases from J; bases unmatched to any gene: 5. CDR3 coding DNA: TGTGCCAGCAGCTTGTTGACTAGCGGGTTGCAGTTCTTC. It yields the protein CASSLLTSGLQFF.

The chain recombines TRBV18 with TRBJ1-4, with TRBD1 matching 7 bases. Germline V gene lookup returns CDR1 KGHSH and CDR2 LQKENI. The junction had 2 bases not matched to a gene; V was cut back by 2 bases and J by 5 bases. The CDR3 consists of 14 residues. As DNA, the CDR3 is TGTGCCAGCTCACCAGGGACAGTAAATGAAAAACTGTTTTTT. Encoded protein: CASSPGTVNEKLFF.

The genes are TRBV6-2 or TRBV6-3 and TRBJ2-7; 12 bases map to TRBD2. Trimming cost V 5 bases and J 5 bases; bases outside gene matches: 4. The CDR3 contains 14 residues. The germline V gene has CDR1 MNHEY and CDR2 SVGEGT. The CDR3 spells CASSPLAGGNEQYF. In DNA, the CDR3 is TGTGCCAGCAGTCCACTAGCGGGGGGAAACGAGCAGTACTTC.

The V and J genes are TRBV2 and TRBJ2-7; D ambiguous. V dropped 4 bases and J dropped 5 bases, with 15 bases sitting between them. The CDR3 spans 14 residues. CDR1 is SNHLY, CDR2 FYNNEI, per germline. The CDR3 region has the DNA TGTGCCAGCAGTGCGCGTGGCTTCGGCAACGAGCAGTACTTC. It yields the protein CASSARGFGNEQYF.

The chain links TRBV5-4 to TRBJ1-4; TRBD1 aligns across 7 bases. CDR1 is SGHNT, CDR2 YYREEE, per germline (reference sequence). The CDR3 extends over 15 amino acids. With V trimmed by 4 bases and J by 5 bases, 8 bases remained unmatched. CDR3 region: CASSPRQGGNEKLFF. DNA for the CDR3: TGTGCCAGCAGCCCTAGACAGGGTGGGAATGAAAAACTGTTTTTT.

The chain couples TRBV7-9 to TRBJ1-2; D may be TRBD1 (5 bases). There are 12 residues in the CDR3. Germline-derived CDR1 and CDR2 are SEHNR and FQNEAQ (reference sequence). Trimming shortened V by 3 bases and J by 8 bases, and 10 bases separated the two germline ends. Here the CDR3 reads CASSFGGDGYTF. CDR3 nucleotide sequence: TGTGCCAGCAGCTTCGGGGGTGACGGCTACACCTTC.

The chain joins TRBV9 to TRBJ1-3; TRBD1 agrees at 7 bases. The CDR3 is 14 residues long. CDR1 and CDR2 from the germline V gene are SGDLS and YYNGEE. Germline trimming cut 7 bases from V and 0 bases from J; bases unmatched to any gene: 4. CDR3 protein: CASSRGGSGNTIYF. Written as DNA, the CDR3 is TGTGCCAGCTCCAGGGGGGGCTCTGGAAACACCATATATTTT.

The chain joins TRBV12-5 to TRBJ1-5; D unclear. The CDR3 contains 15 residues. Germline values: CDR1 LGHNT, CDR2 FRNRAP. Trimming stripped 0 bases from V and 8 bases from J, with 14 bases between. This chain's CDR3 is CASGLVPPPGEPQHF. The CDR3 region has the DNA TGTGCTAGTGGTTTGGTACCTCCGCCCGGGGAGCCCCAGCATTTT.

This chain links TRBV20-1 with TRBJ1-4; no definite D call. The V gene's germline CDR1 is DFQATT and CDR2 SNEGSKA (reference sequence). Trimming pared 8 bases from V and 8 bases from J, leaving 12 bases between. The CDR3 extends over 11 amino acids. CDR3 in DNA: TGCAGTCGGAAAGGGCAGGAAAAACTGTTTTTT. Encoded protein: CSRKGQEKLFF.

V usage is TRBV24-1 and J usage is TRBJ1-1, with 7 bases lining up with TRBD1. V gave up 3 bases and J gave up 4 bases; unmatched junction bases: 4. Germline CDR1 is KGHDR and CDR2 is SFDVKD. This CDR3 is 14 amino acids long. The CDR3 region is CATSDPRGGTEAFF. CDR3 coding DNA: TGTGCCACCAGTGATCCCAGGGGGGGCACTGAAGCTTTCTTT.

The chain links TRBV9 to TRBJ1-2; D gene unclear. Germline lookup yields CDR1 SGDLS and CDR2 YYNGEE. The CDR3 sequence is 14 residues long. Between the trimmed V and J ends, which lost 3 bases and 4 bases, there was a span of 13 bases. CDR3 sequence reads: CASSEHGFGYGYTF. The CDR3 DNA is TGTGCCAGCAGCGAACATGGTTTTGGCTATGGCTACACCTTC.

This chain links TRBV24-1 with TRBJ2-5; 7 bases agree with TRBD1. Germline loops: CDR1 KGHDR, CDR2 SFDVKD. Losses at the gene ends were 3 bases for V and 5 bases for J; bases not matched to a gene: 8. The CDR3 extends over 15 amino acids. CDR3 in amino acids: CATSDRGPAVETQYF. The CDR3, as DNA: TGTGCCACCAGTGATAGGGGGCCCGCCGTGGAGACCCAGTACTTC.

This sequence joins TRBV19 and TRBJ1-5; D unclear. Trimming stripped 3 bases from V and 0 bases from J, with 12 bases between. This CDR3 contains 16 residues. Germline loops: CDR1 LNHDA, CDR2 SQIVND (reference sequence). The CDR3 protein is CASSMVTPYSNQPQHF. CDR3 DNA: TGTGCCAGTAGTATGGTGACACCTTATAGCAATCAGCCCCAGCATTTT.